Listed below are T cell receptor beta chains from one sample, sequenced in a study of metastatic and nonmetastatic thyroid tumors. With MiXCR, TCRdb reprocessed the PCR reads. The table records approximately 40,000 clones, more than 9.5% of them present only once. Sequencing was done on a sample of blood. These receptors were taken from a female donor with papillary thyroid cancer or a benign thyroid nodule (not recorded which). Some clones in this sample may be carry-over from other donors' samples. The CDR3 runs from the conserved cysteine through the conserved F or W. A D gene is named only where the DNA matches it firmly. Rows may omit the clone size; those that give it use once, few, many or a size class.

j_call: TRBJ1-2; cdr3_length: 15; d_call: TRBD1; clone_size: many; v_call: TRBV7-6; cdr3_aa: CASSSRQGWSDGYTF; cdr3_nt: TGTGCCAGCAGCTCTAGACAGGGTTGGAGCGATGGCTACACCTTC
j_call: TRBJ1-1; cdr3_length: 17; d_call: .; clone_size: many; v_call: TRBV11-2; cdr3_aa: CATINSQGWVLDTEAFF; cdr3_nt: TGTGCCACCATTAATTCCCAGGGGTGGGTCTTGGACACTGAAGCTTTCTTT
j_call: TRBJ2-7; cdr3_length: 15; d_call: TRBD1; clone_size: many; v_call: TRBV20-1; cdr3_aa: CSAGVGGTGGVEQYF; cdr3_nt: TGCAGTGCTGGAGTGGGCGGGACAGGGGGGGTGGAGCAGTACTTC
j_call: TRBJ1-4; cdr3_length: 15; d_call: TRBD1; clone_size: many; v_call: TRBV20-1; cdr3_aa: CSASTRQGPNEKLFF; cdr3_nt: TGCAGTGCTAGCACAAGACAGGGCCCTAATGAAAAACTGTTTTTT
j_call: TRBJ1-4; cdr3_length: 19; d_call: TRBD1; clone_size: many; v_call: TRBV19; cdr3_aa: CASSFQGQGARSTNEKLFF; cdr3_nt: TGTGCCAGTAGTTTCCAAGGACAGGGGGCTCGAAGTACTAATGAAAAACTGTTTTTT
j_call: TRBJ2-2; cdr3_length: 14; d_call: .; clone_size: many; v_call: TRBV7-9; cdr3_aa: CASSPGSESGELFF; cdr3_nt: TGTGCCAGCAGCCCCGGATCTGAATCCGGGGAGCTGTTTTTT
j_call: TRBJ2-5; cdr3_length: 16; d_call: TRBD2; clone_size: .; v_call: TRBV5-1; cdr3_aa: CARSLASGTSGETQYF; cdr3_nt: TGCGCCAGAAGCTTGGCTTCCGGGACTAGCGGAGAGACCCAGTACTTC
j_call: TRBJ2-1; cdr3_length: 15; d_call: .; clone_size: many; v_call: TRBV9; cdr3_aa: CASSVVGGSYNEQFF; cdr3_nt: TGTGCCAGCAGCGTAGTCGGGGGCTCCTACAATGAGCAGTTCTTC
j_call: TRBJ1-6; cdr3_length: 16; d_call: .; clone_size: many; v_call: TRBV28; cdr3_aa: CASSLRSGVANSPLHF; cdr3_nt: TGTGCCAGCAGTTTGAGGTCAGGGGTAGCGAATTCACCCCTCCACTTT
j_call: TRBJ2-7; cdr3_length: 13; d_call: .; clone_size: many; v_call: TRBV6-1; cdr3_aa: CASSTQGVYEQYF; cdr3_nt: TGTGCCAGCAGTACCCAAGGGGTCTACGAGCAGTACTTC
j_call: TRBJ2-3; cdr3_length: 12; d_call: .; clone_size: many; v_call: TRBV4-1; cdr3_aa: CASSHSADTQYF; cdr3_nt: TGCGCCAGCAGCCATTCCGCAGATACGCAGTATTTT
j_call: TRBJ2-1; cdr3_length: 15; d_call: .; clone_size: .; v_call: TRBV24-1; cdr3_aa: CATSEQGLFYNEQFF; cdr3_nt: TGTGCCACCAGTGAACAGGGACTTTTCTACAATGAGCAGTTCTTC
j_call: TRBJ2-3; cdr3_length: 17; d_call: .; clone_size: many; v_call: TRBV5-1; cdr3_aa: CASRLTGTSVPTDTQYF; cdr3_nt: TGCGCCAGCAGACTAACCGGGACATCGGTCCCCACAGATACGCAGTATTTT
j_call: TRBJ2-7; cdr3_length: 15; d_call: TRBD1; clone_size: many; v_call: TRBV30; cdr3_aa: CAWSGWDSLAYEQYF; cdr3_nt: TGTGCCTGGAGTGGATGGGACAGTTTAGCCTACGAGCAGTACTTC
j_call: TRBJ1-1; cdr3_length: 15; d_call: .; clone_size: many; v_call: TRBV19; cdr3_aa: CASSVGGARDTEAFF; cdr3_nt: TGTGCCAGTAGTGTTGGGGGGGCCCGCGACACTGAAGCTTTCTTT
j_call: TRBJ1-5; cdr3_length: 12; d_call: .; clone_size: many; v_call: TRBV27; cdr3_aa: CASSPPIGPQHF; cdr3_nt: TGTGCCAGCAGTCCGCCCATTGGACCCCAGCATTTT